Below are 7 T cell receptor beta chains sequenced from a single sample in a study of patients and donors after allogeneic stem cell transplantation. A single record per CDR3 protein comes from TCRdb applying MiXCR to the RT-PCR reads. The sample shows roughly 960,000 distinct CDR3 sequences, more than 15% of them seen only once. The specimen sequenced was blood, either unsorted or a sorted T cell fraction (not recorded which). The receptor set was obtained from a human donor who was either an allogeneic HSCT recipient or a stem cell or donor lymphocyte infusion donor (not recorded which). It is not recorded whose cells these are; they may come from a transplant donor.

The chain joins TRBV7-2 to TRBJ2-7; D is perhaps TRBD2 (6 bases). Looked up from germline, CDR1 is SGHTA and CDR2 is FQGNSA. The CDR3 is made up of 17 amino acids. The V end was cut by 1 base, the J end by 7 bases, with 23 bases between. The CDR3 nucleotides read TGTGCCAGCAGCTTAGGGGCGAGCGGGTCTCGGAGGTGGGAGCAGTACTTC. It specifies CASSLGASGSRRWEQYF. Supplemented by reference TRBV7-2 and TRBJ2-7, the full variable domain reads GAGVSQSPSNKVTEKGKDVELRCDPISGHTALYWYRQSLGQGLEFLIYFQGNSAPDKSGLPSDRFSAERTGGSVSTLTIQRTQQEDSAVYLCASSLGASGSRRWEQYFGPGTRLTVT.

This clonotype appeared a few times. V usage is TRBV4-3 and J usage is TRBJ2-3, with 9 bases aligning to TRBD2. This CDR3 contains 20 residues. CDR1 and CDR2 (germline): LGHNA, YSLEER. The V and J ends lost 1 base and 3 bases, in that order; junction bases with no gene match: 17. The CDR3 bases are TGCGCCAGCAGCCAAGGTCGGTTCCCTGGCGGGGGGGCCAGGACAGATACGCAGTATTTT. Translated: CASSQGRFPGGGARTDTQYF.

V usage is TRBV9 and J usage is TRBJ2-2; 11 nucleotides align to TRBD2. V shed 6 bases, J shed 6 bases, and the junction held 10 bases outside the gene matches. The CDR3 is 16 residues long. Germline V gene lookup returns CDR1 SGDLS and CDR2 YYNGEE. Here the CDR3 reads CASTLDTSGRPGELFF. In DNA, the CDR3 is TGTGCCAGCACCCTAGACACTAGCGGGAGACCCGGGGAGCTGTTTTTT.

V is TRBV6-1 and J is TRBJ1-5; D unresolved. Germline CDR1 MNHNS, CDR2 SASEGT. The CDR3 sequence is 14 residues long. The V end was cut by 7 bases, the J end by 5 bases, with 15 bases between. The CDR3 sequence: CASTLRTGDQPQHF. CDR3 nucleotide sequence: TGTGCCAGCACCCTAAGGACGGGAGATCAGCCCCAGCATTTT.

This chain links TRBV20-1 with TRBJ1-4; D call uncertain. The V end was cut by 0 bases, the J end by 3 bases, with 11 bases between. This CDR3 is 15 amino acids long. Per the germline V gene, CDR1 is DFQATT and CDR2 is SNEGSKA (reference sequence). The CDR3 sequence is CSARDARQPNEKLFF. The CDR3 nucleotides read TGCAGTGCTAGAGATGCCAGGCAGCCTAATGAAAAACTGTTTTTT.

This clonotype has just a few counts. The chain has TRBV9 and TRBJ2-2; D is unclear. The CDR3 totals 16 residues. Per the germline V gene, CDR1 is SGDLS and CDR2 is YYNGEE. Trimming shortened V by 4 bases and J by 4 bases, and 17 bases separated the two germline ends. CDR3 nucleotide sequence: TGTGCCAGCAGCAATGGACCCGCTACGGTCACCGGGGAGCTGTTTTTT. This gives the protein CASSNGPATVTGELFF.

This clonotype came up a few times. CDR3 in DNA: TGTGCCAGCAGCCAAGATCTTTCAGCCTACGAGCAGTACTTC. Protein product: CASSQDLSAYEQYF. V and J are TRBV3-1 and TRBJ2-7; D gene uncertain. The length of the CDR3 is 14 residues. Looked up from germline, CDR1 is LGHDT and CDR2 is YNNKEL (reference sequence). V was shortened by 0 bases and J by 2 bases, with 8 bases between the two germline ends.